This passage covers 18 T cell receptor beta chains from one sample sequenced in a study of blood T cell repertoires in COVID-19. Method: immunoSEQ multiplex PCR; TCRdb's copy keeps in-frame clones and lacks some. This sample has hundreds of thousands of clones, with under 90% found just once. Sequencing was performed on PBMCs or T cells enriched from blood (not recorded which). The source of these receptors is a man aged 35 to 55 who had recovered from COVID-19.

The chain carries TRBV5-1 and TRBJ2-7; 15 bases agree with TRBD2. The CDR3 length is 17 residues. Unmatched junction bases numbered 12, after V lost 4 bases and J lost 7 bases. Germline CDR1 reads SGHRS; CDR2 reads YFSETQ. The CDR3 sequence: CASSPGLAGGRWEEQYF. DNA of the CDR3: TGCGCCAGCAGCCCGGGACTAGCGGGGGGTCGGTGGGAAGAGCAGTACTTC.

The chain joins TRBV14 to TRBJ1-4; 7 positions match TRBD1. Germline values: CDR1 SGHDN, CDR2 FVKESK. Trimming removed 5 bases from V and 8 bases from J; junction bases left unmatched: 8. The CDR3 is made up of 14 amino acids. This CDR3 reads CASSYRTGREKLFF. CDR3 nucleotide sequence: TGTGCCAGCAGCTATAGGACAGGTCGCGAAAAACTGTTTTTT.

The chain is built from TRBV2 and TRBJ1-2, with a tentative D call TRBD1 (6 bases). Germline V CDR1 and CDR2: SNHLY, FYNNEI. This CDR3 has 14 amino acids. V lost 6 bases and J 5 bases, leaving 16 bases between the germline ends. The DNA of the CDR3 is TGTGCCAGCAGGGCCCGGAAGGGACATTATGGCTACACCTTC. Protein product: CASRARKGHYGYTF.

The sample holds a few counts of this clone. This chain joins TRBV3-1 (or the pseudogene TRBV3-2) and TRBJ2-1; perhaps TRBD1 as D (6 bases). This CDR3 region has 19 residues. Trimming pared 1 base from V and 0 bases from J, leaving 19 bases between. Germline values: CDR1 LGHDT, CDR2 YNNKEL (reference sequence). Here the CDR3 reads CASSQGRLIRGSSYNEQFF. Written as DNA, the CDR3 is TGTGCCAGCAGCCAAGGTCGGTTGATAAGGGGGAGCTCCTACAATGAGCAGTTCTTC.

This sequence joins TRBV11-1 and TRBJ1-1; D is ambiguous. The CDR3 totals 13 residues. V was trimmed by 5 bases and J by 2 bases, leaving 9 bases between them. Germline V gene lookup returns CDR1 SGHAT and CDR2 FQDESV (reference sequence). CDR3 bases: TGTGCCAGCAGCCACAACACCAACACTGAAGCTTTCTTT. It is translated as CASSHNTNTEAFF.

This clone was found once. The chain combines TRBV28 with TRBJ1-2; D is perhaps TRBD1 (5 bases). V dropped 3 bases and J dropped 7 bases, with 15 bases sitting between them. This CDR3 comprises 14 residues. Germline CDR1 reads MDHEN; CDR2 reads SYDVKM. CDR3 nucleotides: TGTGCCAGCAGTTTCTCGGCCAGGGTGCTTGGCTACACCTTC. Translation gives CASSFSARVLGYTF.

The chain carries TRBV28 and TRBJ2-2, with 9 bases identical to TRBD1. The V gene end was trimmed by 6 bases and the J gene end by 6 bases; junction bases not matched to a gene: 17. There are 18 residues in the CDR3. The V gene's germline CDR1 is MDHEN and CDR2 SYDVKM. The CDR3 sequence is CASRPGTGTLGGSGELFF. CDR3 sequence (DNA): TGTGCCAGCAGACCAGGGACAGGGACCTTGGGGGGTTCCGGGGAGCTGTTTTTT. Supplemented by reference TRBV28 and TRBJ2-2, the full variable domain reads DVKVTQSSRYLVKRTGEKVFLECVQDMDHENMFWYRQDPGLGLRLIYFSYDVKMKEKGDIPEGYSVSREKKERFSLILESASTNQTSMYLCASRPGTGTLGGSGELFFGEGSRLTVL.

V is TRBV7-9 and J is TRBJ2-1; weak D call: TRBD1 (6 bases). This CDR3 has 15 amino acids. Per germline, CDR1 SEHNR and CDR2 FQNEAQ (reference sequence). Trimming shortened V by 3 bases and J by 4 bases, and 13 bases separated the two germline ends. This chain's CDR3 is CASSFPGRGYNEQFF. The DNA for the CDR3 is TGTGCCAGCAGCTTTCCAGGCAGGGGTTACAATGAGCAGTTCTTC.

A word on this clone: The same CDR3 can be traced to other DNA sequences in this sample. This sequence joins TRBV5-4 and TRBJ1-2; possibly TRBD1 for D (6 bases). The germline CDR1 and CDR2 sequences are SGHNT and YYREEE (reference sequence). The CDR3 has 15 residues. V lost 4 bases, J lost 4 bases, and 17 bases lay in between. The CDR3 is CASSRQVGAGYGYTF. The DNA of the CDR3 is TGTGCCAGCAGCCGACAGGTTGGGGCTGGCTATGGCTACACCTTC.

The gene calls are TRBV6-2 or TRBV6-3 and TRBJ1-2, with TRBD1 matching 7 bases. Trimming at V came to 5 bases and at J to 0 bases, leaving 6 bases not matched to a gene. The CDR3 runs 15 residues. Germline V gene data show CDR1 as MNHEY and CDR2 as SVGEGT. CDR3 sequence: CASSPTGTANYGYTF. The CDR3 DNA reads TGTGCCAGCAGTCCGACCGGGACAGCTAACTATGGCTACACCTTC.

In nucleotides, the CDR3 is TGCGCCAGCAGCTTAGGGGGTATCGGTAAGGACACTGAAGCTTTCTTT. Translating it yields CASSLGGIGKDTEAFF. The V gene is TRBV5-1, the J gene TRBJ1-1; TRBD1 might be the D (6 bases). This CDR3 is 16 amino acids long. Between the trimmed V and J ends, which lost 2 bases and 3 bases, there was a span of 17 bases. CDR1 is SGHRS and CDR2 is YFSETQ in the germline V gene.

The V gene is TRBV7-3, the J gene TRBJ2-4, with 7 bases aligning to TRBD1. Germline V gene sequence: CDR1 SGHTA, CDR2 FQGTGA. J was trimmed by 3 bases and V by 5 bases; bases with no gene match: 7. The CDR3 runs 15 residues. The CDR3 protein is CASSPTGEGKNIQYF. The CDR3 DNA reads as TGTGCCAGCAGCCCTACAGGGGAAGGCAAAAACATTCAGTACTTC.

The gene calls are TRBV2 and TRBJ1-1, with D possibly matching TRBD1 (6 bases). The V and J ends lost 8 bases and 0 bases respectively, with 10 bases between them. Germline-derived CDR1 and CDR2 are SNHLY and FYNNEI. CDR3 size: 13 residues. CDR3 amino acids: CASQDSMNTEAFF. The CDR3 bases are TGTGCCAGCCAGGACAGCATGAACACTGAAGCTTTCTTT.

This clone has only one observation. The V call is TRBV6-5, the J call TRBJ2-3, with 8 positions matching TRBD2. In germline, CDR1 is MNHEY, CDR2 SVGAGI. V lost 7 bases to trimming and J lost 6 bases; unmatched junction nucleotides: 6. The CDR3 spans 13 residues. The CDR3 here is CASTPSGGDTQYF. The CDR3 DNA follows: TGTGCCAGCACTCCCTCGGGGGGGGATACGCAGTATTTT.

V and J are TRBV7-2 and TRBJ2-3; the D gene is possibly TRBD1 (5 bases). CDR3 length equals 17 residues. V was clipped by 5 bases and J by 3 bases, with 21 bases between them. The germline V gene has CDR1 SGHTA and CDR2 FQGNSA. The CDR3 reads CASSPGWALPGTDTQYF. CDR3 coding DNA: TGTGCCAGCAGCCCCGGTTGGGCCCTACCAGGGACAGATACGCAGTATTTT.

The rearrangement joins TRBV28 to TRBJ2-2; D gene uncertain. V was trimmed by 8 bases and J by 5 bases, leaving 15 bases between them. CDR3 length equals 14 residues. The germline V gene encodes CDR1 MDHEN and CDR2 SYDVKM. For the CDR3, the DNA is TGTGCCAGCGATTGGGCCCTCGGAACCGGGGAGCTGTTTTTT. The encoded protein is CASDWALGTGELFF.

The gene calls are TRBV27 and TRBJ2-7; 7 bases align to TRBD1. J was trimmed by 1 base and V by 6 bases; bases with no gene match: 6. The CDR3 is 14 amino acids. From germline, CDR1 is MNHEY and CDR2 SMNVEV (reference sequence). The CDR3 DNA sequence: TGTGCCAGCAGCCGGTTGACAGGGTCCTACGAGCAGTACTTC. This codes for CASSRLTGSYEQYF.

Details on this clone: The germline gene is not matched at one end of the junction; a read error may be the cause. The V gene is TRBV7-7, the J gene TRBJ1-6; TRBD1 might be the D (6 bases). CDR3 length: 16 residues. Germline V lookup: CDR1 SSHAT, CDR2 FNYEAQ (reference sequence). The CDR3 region is CASSLVGTGWGSPLHF. The CDR3 DNA is TGTGCTAGCAGCTTAGTTGGTACAGGGTGGGGTTCACCCCTCCACTTT.